This entry lists 23 T cell receptor beta chains sequenced from one sample in a study of cytomegalovirus exposure and HLA in healthy donors. A multiplex PCR was run with 60 Vbeta primers and 13 Jbeta primers. Assay used: immunoSEQ multiplex PCR; TCRdb lists only in-frame clones, some missing. The table shows 130,000 to 150,000 clones, with roughly 70% occurring only once. The material sequenced was PBMCs. Receptors originate from a woman aged 40 to 50 in good health and CMV-seronegative.

The chain uses TRBV4-2 and TRBJ2-3; 12 bases align to TRBD2. V was pared by 3 bases and J by 2 bases, with 15 bases of the junction left unmatched. Germline V gene lookup returns CDR1 LGHNA and CDR2 YNFKEQ. The length of the CDR3 is 20 residues. CDR3 sequence: CASSQVPTSGSLLVTDTQYF. DNA of the CDR3: TGTGCCAGCAGCCAGGTACCGACTAGCGGGAGCCTGTTAGTCACAGATACGCAGTATTTT.

The genes are TRBV5-1 and TRBJ2-7, with D maybe TRBD1 (6 bases). Germline lookup yields CDR1 SGHRS and CDR2 YFSETQ. The CDR3 length is 16 residues. With 0 bases removed from V and 3 bases from J, the gap between germline ends came to 16 bases. CDR3 residues: CASSLAVGQSYYEQYF. CDR3 coding DNA: TGCGCCAGCAGCTTGGCCGTAGGACAGTCCTACTACGAGCAGTACTTC.

Comment on this clone: No conserved phenylalanine or tryptophan is present at the end of the CDR3, so a read error is the likely explanation. It is unclear where the CDR3 begins or ends on the DNA, so no DNA is shown, and the CDR3 is as TCRdb lists it. This sequence joins TRBV5-1 and TRBJ1-1; TRBD1 is taken as the D call from the table, unchecked against the DNA. Counting both end residues, the CDR3 totals 11 amino acids. Germline V gene data show CDR1 as SGHRS and CDR2 as YFSETQ. The CDR3: CASSRSPRDRE.

The chain is built from TRBV5-1 and TRBJ1-5, with a tentative D call TRBD1 (6 bases). Germline CDR1 is SGHRS and CDR2 is YFSETQ. V lost 4 bases to trimming and J lost 4 bases, with 12 bases between them. The CDR3 runs 14 residues. The CDR3: CASSPDSRNQPQHF. CDR3 DNA: TGCGCCAGCAGCCCGGACAGTCGAAATCAGCCCCAGCATTTT.

The gene calls are TRBV12-2 and TRBJ2-7; TRBD2 was called by the table and not checked on the DNA. TRBV12-2 is a listed pseudogene. The CDR3 has 18 amino acids. The CDR3 protein is CASRFPPLAVRGSYEQYF. CDR3 nucleotide sequence: TGTGCAAGTCGCTTCCCGCCCCTAGCGGTTAGGGGCTCCTACGAGCAGTACTTC.

The genes are TRBV15 and TRBJ1-1; possibly TRBD1 for D (6 bases). The CDR3 covers 14 residues. CDR1 is LNHNV, CDR2 YYDKDF, per germline (reference sequence). The V and J ends lost 4 bases and 5 bases respectively, with 14 bases between them. CDR3 sequence (DNA): TGTGCCACCAGCAAGGTATCAGGGGAGACTGAAGCTTTCTTT. This translates into CATSKVSGETEAFF.

The rearrangement links TRBV5-4 to TRBJ2-3; no clear D. Deletions cut 1 base from V and 4 bases from J, with 7 bases between. Per germline, CDR1 SGHNT and CDR2 YYREEE (reference sequence). The CDR3 covers 13 residues. The CDR3 spells CASSLPLPDTQYF. DNA of the CDR3: TGTGCCAGCAGCTTGCCCCTCCCAGATACGCAGTATTTT.

The rearrangement uses TRBV2 and TRBJ2-2; 13 nucleotides match TRBD2. Germline loops: CDR1 SNHLY, CDR2 FYNNEI. The J segment lost 3 bases and the V segment lost 4 bases, leaving 2 bases of the junction unmatched. The CDR3 runs 16 residues. The CDR3: CASSGGLAGYTGELFF. The CDR3 DNA is TGTGCCAGCAGTGGGGGACTAGCGGGGTACACCGGGGAGCTGTTTTTT.

This clone occurred a few times. The DNA of the CDR3 is TGTGCCAGCAGCTTATCAATCCAGGGGAACACTGAAGCTTTCTTT. This encodes CASSLSIQGNTEAFF. V and J are TRBV7-2 and TRBJ1-1; D possibly corresponds to TRBD1 (5 bases). Trimming cost V 2 bases and J 1 base, with 11 bases left between them. Per germline, CDR1 SGHTA and CDR2 FQGNSA. The CDR3 has 15 residues.

This rearrangement joins TRBV10-3 to TRBJ2-5; 15 bases fit TRBD2. The DNA end favors TRBJ2-7, so the J call may be wrong. From germline, CDR1 is ENHRY and CDR2 SYGVKD. The length of the CDR3 is 16 residues. CDR3 sequence: CAISDRTSGRVYEQYF. The CDR3 bases are TGTGCCATCAGTGACCGGACTAGCGGGAGGGTATACGAGCAGTACTTC.

CDR3 in amino acids: CASSSVVQGNFRSAFF. The DNA of the CDR3 is TGTGCCAGTAGTAGCGTTGTACAGGGAAATTTTAGGAGCGCTTTCTTT. This chain uses TRBV19 with TRBJ1-1, with a possible D match to TRBD1 (6 bases). V lost 4 bases and J lost 11, with 26 bases in between. CDR1 is LNHDA and CDR2 is SQIVND in the germline V gene (reference sequence). There are 16 residues in the CDR3.

The V call is TRBV6-5, the J call TRBJ2-3; 11 bases agree with TRBD1. CDR1 and CDR2 from the germline V gene are MNHEY and SVGAGI. J gave up 4 bases and V 0 bases, and 3 bases lay outside the gene matches. CDR3 size: 16 residues. CDR3 amino acids: CASSYSTGQGADTQYF. The CDR3 DNA is TGTGCCAGCAGTTACTCGACGGGACAGGGGGCAGATACGCAGTATTTT.

There are a few counts of this clone. The chain uses TRBV5-1 and TRBJ2-7, with D possibly being TRBD1 (5 bases). V was clipped by 2 bases and J by 2 bases, with 14 bases between them. The CDR3 sequence is 15 residues long. From germline, CDR1 is SGHRS and CDR2 YFSETQ. CDR3 in DNA: TGCGCCAGCAGCTTTACGACAGCAGTAGCCTACGAGCAGTACTTC. Translation: CASSFTTAVAYEQYF.

V gene TRBV5-5 combines with J gene TRBJ2-3; the D gene is possibly TRBD1 (5 bases). CDR3 length: 12 residues. In germline, CDR1 is SGHKS, CDR2 YYEKEE (reference sequence). The V end lost 1 base, the J end lost 12 bases, and 12 bases lay between the germline ends. The CDR3 region has the DNA TGTGCCAGCAGCTTGACGTGGCAGGGTCAGTATTTT. Residues: CASSLTWQGQYF.

V is TRBV6-5 and J is TRBJ2-5; perhaps TRBD1 as D (6 bases). Germline lookup yields CDR1 MNHEY and CDR2 SVGAGI. CDR3 length: 15 residues. Deletions cut 4 bases from V and 5 bases from J, with 17 bases between. The CDR3 DNA reads as TGTGCCAGCAGTTGGGGGCAGGGCCTGCTGGAGACCCAGTACTTC. Protein product: CASSWGQGLLETQYF.

The genes are TRBV7-7 and TRBJ2-5; a weak D match, TRBD1 (6 bases). Germline CDR1 reads SSHAT; CDR2 reads FNYEAQ (reference sequence). The CDR3 runs 13 residues. The ends were cut back, 6 bases at V and 13 bases at J, with 21 bases in the middle. The CDR3 DNA is TGTGCCAGCAGGAATACCGGGACACCACTCAGGTACTTC. This gives the protein CASRNTGTPLRYF.

V usage is TRBV4-1 and J usage is TRBJ2-5, with D unresolved. In germline, CDR1 is MGHRA, CDR2 YSYEKL. The CDR3 spans 13 residues. Trimming left V 1 base short and J 2 bases short, with 5 bases between. CDR3 region: CASSQGQQETQYF. The CDR3 DNA reads as TGCGCCAGCAGCCAAGGGCAGCAAGAGACCCAGTACTTC.

CDR3 DNA: TGTGCCAGCTCACCACCCCCGGGCACTGAAGCTTTCTTT. Amino acid sequence: CASSPPPGTEAFF. This rearrangement joins TRBV18 to TRBJ1-1; D unclear. V shed 0 bases and J shed 4 bases, with 6 bases lying between them. The CDR3 loop spans 13 amino acids. Germline V gene data show CDR1 as KGHSH and CDR2 as LQKENI.

The rearrangement links TRBV5-1 to TRBJ2-3; 9 bases are a match to TRBD1. The V segment lost 4 bases and the J segment 4 bases; nucleotides outside the gene matches: 7. Germline lookup yields CDR1 SGHRS and CDR2 YFSETQ. The CDR3 is 15 amino acids. DNA for the CDR3: TGCGCCAGCAGCATGGGACAGGGCGAATCAGATACGCAGTATTTT. This sequence encodes CASSMGQGESDTQYF.

Only a few counts were recorded for this clone. The rearrangement uses TRBV30 and TRBJ2-1; D is unresolved. The germline V gene has CDR1 GTSNPN and CDR2 SVGIG (reference sequence). V was pared by 5 bases and J by 7 bases, with 9 bases between. The CDR3 runs 11 residues. The chain's CDR3 is CAWGISNEQFF. The CDR3, as DNA: TGTGCCTGGGGCATATCTAATGAGCAGTTCTTC.

This clone has only one observation. The V gene is TRBV6-5, the J gene TRBJ2-7, with 8 bases matching TRBD2. Unmatched junction bases numbered 8, after V lost 6 bases and J lost 4 bases. Germline V gives CDR1 MNHEY, CDR2 SVGAGI. CDR3 length equals 14 residues. The CDR3 loop is CASSLRGEVYEQYF. CDR3 in DNA: TGTGCCAGCAGCCTGCGGGGGGAAGTATACGAGCAGTACTTC.

V and J are TRBV7-9 and TRBJ2-5; a weak D match, TRBD2 (5 bases). The CDR3 runs to 12 residues. The germline V gene has CDR1 SEHNR and CDR2 FQNEAQ (reference sequence). V gave up 3 bases and J gave up 11 bases, with 13 bases separating them. CDR3 loop: CASSFGPGEQYF. CDR3 DNA: TGTGCCAGCAGCTTTGGGCCTGGGGAGCAGTACTTC.

This chain connects TRBV28 to TRBJ2-7; 10 bases agree with TRBD2. V shed 4 bases and J 2 bases; nucleotides not matched to a gene: 8. This CDR3 has 16 residues. CDR1 MDHEN and CDR2 SYDVKM come from the germline V gene. CDR3 sequence (DNA): TGTGCCAGCAGTTCCCCAGCAGCGGGAGGGCCCTACGAGCAGTACTTC. This encodes CASSSPAAGGPYEQYF.